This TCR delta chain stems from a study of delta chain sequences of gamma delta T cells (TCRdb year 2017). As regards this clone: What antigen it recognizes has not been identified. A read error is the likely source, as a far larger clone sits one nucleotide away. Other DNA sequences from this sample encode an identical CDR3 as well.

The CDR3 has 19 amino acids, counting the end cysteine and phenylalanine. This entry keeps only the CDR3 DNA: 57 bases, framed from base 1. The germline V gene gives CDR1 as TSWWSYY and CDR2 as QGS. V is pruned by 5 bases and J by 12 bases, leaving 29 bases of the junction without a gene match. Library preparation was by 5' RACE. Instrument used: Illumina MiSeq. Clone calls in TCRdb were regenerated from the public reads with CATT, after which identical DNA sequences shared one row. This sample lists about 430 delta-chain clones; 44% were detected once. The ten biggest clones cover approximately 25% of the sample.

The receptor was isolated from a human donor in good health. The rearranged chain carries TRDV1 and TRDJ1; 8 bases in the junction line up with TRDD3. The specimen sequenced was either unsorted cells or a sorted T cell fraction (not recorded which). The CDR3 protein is CALGKWPAIPLTTGGYFIF. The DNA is TGTGCTCTTGGGAAATGGCCTGCCATCCCTCTCACGACTGGGGGCTACTTCATCTTT.